These 32 T cell receptor beta chains share one sample of origin, sequenced in a study of cytomegalovirus exposure and HLA in healthy donors. With 60 Vbeta and 13 Jbeta primers, the PCR was carried out. Produced via immunoSEQ multiplex PCR; TCRdb's table is partial and in-frame only. This table has 130,000 or so clones, over 70% appearing once. Material: PBMCs. The origin of the receptors is a middle-aged woman in good health and CMV-seropositive.

V is TRBV30 and J is TRBJ2-3; no clear D. The CDR3 loop spans 12 amino acids. CDR1 is GTSNPN, CDR2 SVGIG, per germline (reference sequence). V was cut by 2 bases and J by 2 bases, with 5 bases left in between. The CDR3 loop reads CAWSIYTDTQYF. In DNA, the CDR3 is TGTGCCTGGAGTATCTACACAGATACGCAGTATTTT.

The chain employs TRBV30 and TRBJ1-1; D may be TRBD1 (6 bases). V was cut by 3 bases and J by 0 bases, with 14 bases left in between. Germline CDR1 is GTSNPN and CDR2 is SVGIG (reference sequence). The CDR3 runs 15 residues. DNA for the CDR3: TGTGCCTGGAGCGGGGAAGGGGGAATGAACACTGAAGCTTTCTTT. Translation: CAWSGEGGMNTEAFF. Full variable domain (outside the CDR3, taken from reference TRBV30 and TRBJ1-1): SQTIHQWPATLVQPVGSPLSLECTVEGTSNPNLYWYRQAAGRGLQLLFYSVGIGQISSEVPQNLSASRPQDRQFILSSKKLLLSDSGFYLCAWSGEGGMNTEAFFGQGTRLTVV.

The rearrangement uses TRBV28 and TRBJ2-7, with 10 positions matching TRBD2. Germline trimming cut 2 bases from V and 4 bases from J; bases unmatched to any gene: 5. Germline CDR1 reads MDHEN; CDR2 reads SYDVKM. CDR3 length equals 15 residues. In DNA, the CDR3 is TGTGCCAGCAGTTTACTTCGGACTAGCGGTTACGAGCAGTACTTC. This sequence encodes CASSLLRTSGYEQYF.

The V gene is TRBV5-1, the J gene TRBJ1-1; possibly TRBD1 for D (6 bases). Trimming shortened V by 3 bases and J by 2 bases, and 11 bases separated the two germline ends. Per germline, CDR1 SGHRS and CDR2 YFSETQ. The CDR3 is made up of 14 amino acids. The CDR3 DNA is TGCGCCAGCAGCTCGGGACAAGCCAACACTGAAGCTTTCTTT. Its translation: CASSSGQANTEAFF.

The rearrangement joins TRBV7-2 to TRBJ1-1; D ambiguous. The CDR3 spans 14 residues. Trimming shortened V by 1 base and J by 2 bases, and 8 bases separated the two germline ends. Looked up from germline, CDR1 is SGHTA and CDR2 is FQGNSA. The CDR3 nucleotides read TGTGCCAGCAGCTTAGGCAGACACAACACTGAAGCTTTCTTT. It translates to CASSLGRHNTEAFF.

This rearrangement joins TRBV25-1 to TRBJ1-6; maybe TRBD1 (5 bases). The CDR3 loop spans 13 amino acids. CDR1 and CDR2 (germline): MGHDK, SYGVNS. V was trimmed by 8 bases and J by 10 bases, leaving 15 bases between them. This chain's CDR3 is CASGFGGWSPLHF. CDR3 DNA: TGTGCCAGCGGTTTCGGGGGATGGTCACCCCTCCACTTT.

This sequence joins TRBV28 and TRBJ1-1; 7 bases fit TRBD1. The CDR3 loop spans 13 amino acids. Germline CDR1 reads MDHEN; CDR2 reads SYDVKM. V shed 8 bases, J shed 1 base, and the junction held 4 bases outside the gene matches. The CDR3 nucleotides are TGTGCCAGCTTCAACAGGGGGAACACTGAAGCTTTCTTT. Its translation is CASFNRGNTEAFF.

The rearrangement joins TRBV7-2 to TRBJ2-1; 8 nucleotides line up with TRBD2. The germline CDR1 and CDR2 sequences are SGHTA and FQGNSA. This CDR3 region has 14 residues. The ends lost 4 bases at V and 10 bases at J; junction bases unmatched: 9. The chain's CDR3 is CASSSGLAWGEQFF. The CDR3 coding sequence is TGTGCCAGCAGCTCAGGACTAGCTTGGGGGGAGCAGTTCTTC.

This clone was picked up one time. This chain uses TRBV5-1 with TRBJ2-1; 13 bases fit TRBD2. Germline CDR1 is SGHRS and CDR2 is YFSETQ. V lost 3 bases to trimming and J lost 9 bases; unmatched junction nucleotides: 9. The CDR3 sequence is 16 residues long. The CDR3 sequence: CASSSGLAGALGEQFF. The CDR3 region has the DNA TGCGCCAGCAGCTCTGGACTAGCGGGGGCCCTCGGTGAGCAGTTCTTC.

This rearrangement joins TRBV5-1 to TRBJ1-2; 12 nucleotides line up with TRBD1. The germline CDR1 and CDR2 sequences are SGHRS and YFSETQ. Unmatched junction bases numbered 7, after V lost 4 bases and J lost 3 bases. The length of the CDR3 is 16 residues. CDR3 in amino acids: CASSTGQGASDYGYTF. CDR3 nucleotides: TGCGCCAGCAGCACGGGACAGGGGGCGTCGGACTATGGCTACACCTTC.

The V gene is TRBV19, the J gene TRBJ1-2; 7 bases map to TRBD1. Germline V gene sequence: CDR1 LNHDA, CDR2 SQIVND (reference sequence). The CDR3 loop spans 15 amino acids. J lost 4 bases, V lost 4 bases, and 9 bases had no gene match. The CDR3 sequence is CASSTSPGQLYGYTF. The DNA for the CDR3 is TGTGCCAGTAGTACCTCCCCGGGACAGCTCTATGGCTACACCTTC.

This clone was observed a handful of times. CDR3 region: CASSYEPSTEAFF. DNA of the CDR3: TGTGCCAGCAGTTACGAGCCTAGCACTGAAGCTTTCTTT. J is TRBJ1-1 and V is TRBV6-7; D not certain. TRBV6-7 is labeled an ORF, and its function is uncertain. The CDR3 totals 13 residues. V lost 2 bases and J 4 bases, leaving 8 bases between the germline ends.

This clone has a handful of counts. This sequence joins TRBV6-5 and TRBJ1-4; 7 bases line up with TRBD1. CDR3 length equals 15 residues. Unmatched junction bases numbered 7, after V lost 2 bases and J lost 7 bases. The germline CDR1 and CDR2 sequences are MNHEY and SVGAGI. The CDR3 DNA reads as TGTGCCAGCAGTTACGACAGGGAGTCTCGTGAAAAACTGTTTTTT. It specifies CASSYDRESREKLFF.

The CDR3 DNA reads TGTGCCAGCATCTCAGGGACAAACAATCAGCCCCAGCATTTT. It yields the protein CASISGTNNQPQHF. The chain uses TRBV28 and TRBJ1-5, with a possible D match to TRBD1 (6 bases). The V gene lost 7 bases and the J gene lost 3 bases, with 13 bases spanning the gap. The CDR3 has 14 residues. The germline V gene has CDR1 MDHEN and CDR2 SYDVKM.

This clone was observed once. This chain links TRBV27 with TRBJ1-4, with no clear D. The germline V gene has CDR1 MNHEY and CDR2 SMNVEV (reference sequence). Trimming pared 3 bases from V and 0 bases from J, leaving 5 bases between. The CDR3 totals 14 residues. This CDR3 is CASSFRTTNEKLFF. The CDR3 DNA is TGTGCCAGCAGTTTCAGGACAACTAATGAAAAACTGTTTTTT.

This clone occurred a few times. V gene TRBV4-2 combines with J gene TRBJ1-1; 10 bases fit TRBD1. The CDR3 runs 15 residues. Germline V gene sequence: CDR1 LGHNA, CDR2 YNFKEQ. Trimming removed 2 bases from V and 3 bases from J; junction bases left unmatched: 3. CDR3 bases: TGTGCCAGCAGCCAAACCGGGACAGGGGACACTGAAGCTTTCTTT. This encodes CASSQTGTGDTEAFF.

The genes are TRBV10-3 and TRBJ1-3, with D possibly being TRBD1 (5 bases). The germline V gene has CDR1 ENHRY and CDR2 SYGVKD. V gave up 3 bases and J gave up 0 bases, with 12 bases separating them. The CDR3 has 16 residues. CDR3 sequence reads: CAISEPLGGSGNTIYF. In DNA, the CDR3 is TGTGCCATCAGTGAACCTCTGGGGGGCTCTGGAAACACCATATATTTT.

This clone was counted once. The chain employs TRBV9 and TRBJ1-1; TRBD1 agrees at 7 bases. CDR1 and CDR2 from the germline V gene are SGDLS and YYNGEE. The length of the CDR3 is 15 residues. Trimming at V came to 3 bases and at J to 3 bases, leaving 8 bases not matched to a gene. CDR3 amino acids: CASSARSGGYTEAFF. CDR3 DNA sequence: TGTGCCAGCAGCGCCAGATCAGGGGGATACACTGAAGCTTTCTTT.

This clone was observed a few times. V is TRBV6-1 and J is TRBJ2-7; 12 nucleotides agree with TRBD2. CDR1 and CDR2 from the germline V gene are MNHNS and SASEGT. The CDR3 covers 15 residues. Trimming removed 7 bases from V and 2 bases from J; junction bases left unmatched: 6. The CDR3 nucleotides read TGTGCCAGCACCATCGCTAGCGGGGGGGCCTACGAGCAGTACTTC. Its protein product is CASTIASGGAYEQYF.

The chain combines TRBV19 with TRBJ1-2, with D possibly being TRBD1 (6 bases). The V gene lost 9 bases and the J gene lost 7 bases, with 15 bases spanning the gap. The CDR3 contains 12 residues. Germline V lookup: CDR1 LNHDA, CDR2 SQIVND (reference sequence). CDR3 residues: CASRTQGSGYTF. As DNA, the CDR3 is TGTGCCAGCCGAACGCAGGGGTCTGGCTACACCTTC.

The chain combines TRBV6-6 with TRBJ2-6; perhaps TRBD1 as D (6 bases). CDR3 length: 15 residues. The germline V and J ends were trimmed by 5 bases and 2 bases, with 10 bases remaining between them. The germline gives CDR1 MNHNY, CDR2 SVGAGI (reference sequence). The CDR3 loop reads CASSDSGAGANVLTF. For the CDR3, the DNA is TGTGCCAGCAGTGATTCAGGGGCTGGGGCCAACGTCCTGACTTTC.

This sequence joins TRBV7-2 and TRBJ2-7; 14 bases match TRBD2. Looked up from germline, CDR1 is SGHTA and CDR2 is FQGNSA. V was clipped by 5 bases and J by 5 bases; unmatched bases: 5. The CDR3 is 15 amino acids. The DNA for the CDR3 is TGTGCCAGCAGCGTACGGACTAGCGGGAGGAACGAGCAGTACTTC. Its protein is CASSVRTSGRNEQYF.

The chain recombines TRBV18 with TRBJ2-7, with TRBD1 matching 7 bases. Trimming took 3 bases from V and 4 from J; bases not matched to a gene: 9. This CDR3 has 15 amino acids. Germline loops: CDR1 KGHSH, CDR2 LQKENI. The CDR3, as DNA: TGTGCCAGCTCACCCCGAGGGACAGAAGGTTACGAGCAGTACTTC. Residues: CASSPRGTEGYEQYF.

The chain combines TRBV14 with TRBJ1-1; a possible D gene is TRBD1 (6 bases). In germline, CDR1 is SGHDN, CDR2 FVKESK. Trimming shortened V by 1 base and J by 10 bases, and 13 bases separated the two germline ends. There are 13 residues in the CDR3. DNA for the CDR3: TGTGCCAGCAGCCAAGGTCTGGGCAGGGGAGCTTTCTTT. Encoded protein: CASSQGLGRGAFF.

This clone showed up just a few times. This chain links TRBV6-5 with TRBJ1-6; D might be TRBD1 (6 bases). Germline CDR1 MNHEY, CDR2 SVGAGI. Trimming cost V 9 bases and J 7 bases, with 16 bases left between them. The CDR3 covers 14 residues. The CDR3 is CASGVQGLNSPLHF. In DNA, the CDR3 is TGTGCCAGTGGGGTCCAGGGGCTAAATTCACCCCTCCACTTT.

V gene TRBV6-5 combines with J gene TRBJ1-1, with 9 bases that match TRBD1. Germline V gene lookup returns CDR1 MNHEY and CDR2 SVGAGI. The V and J ends lost 2 bases and 1 base, in that order; junction bases with no gene match: 5. This CDR3 spans 16 amino acids. The CDR3 region is CASSYPGQGPNTEAFF. In nucleotides, the CDR3 is TGTGCCAGCAGTTACCCGGGACAGGGCCCGAACACTGAAGCTTTCTTT.

This sequence joins TRBV23-1 and TRBJ1-1; possible D gene TRBD1, 5 bases. TRBV23-1 falls under the ORF class, with uncertain function. This CDR3 region has 14 residues. The germline V and J ends were trimmed by 4 bases and 2 bases, with 11 bases remaining between them. The DNA of the CDR3 is TGCGCCAGCAGTCGGGCAAGGGGAAACACTGAAGCTTTCTTT. Its protein is CASSRARGNTEAFF.

In its sample, this clone was seen a few times. CDR3 in amino acids: CASSPGTGGQGYTF. The CDR3 nucleotides are TGTGCCAGCAGCCCTGGGACAGGGGGTCAGGGCTACACCTTC. This rearrangement joins TRBV28 to TRBJ1-2; TRBD1 aligns across 11 bases. Unmatched junction bases numbered 8, after V lost 6 bases and J lost 8 bases. The CDR3 extends over 14 amino acids. Germline V CDR1 and CDR2: MDHEN, SYDVKM.

This chain joins TRBV7-2 and TRBJ2-4; TRBD1 agrees at 7 bases. Losses at the gene ends were 4 bases for V and 0 bases for J; bases not matched to a gene: 6. Germline lookup yields CDR1 SGHTA and CDR2 FQGNSA. The CDR3 consists of 16 residues. Written as DNA, the CDR3 is TGTGCCAGCAGCTCCGGACAGGTGGTAGCCAAAAACATTCAGTACTTC. Its translation: CASSSGQVVAKNIQYF.

This clone was seen a single time. J is TRBJ1-1 and V is TRBV15, with D perhaps matching TRBD1 (6 bases). The V gene's germline CDR1 is LNHNV and CDR2 YYDKDF (reference sequence). There are 14 residues in the CDR3. V was clipped by 5 bases and J by 1 base, with 11 bases between them. Here the CDR3 reads CATSLGHSNTEAFF. Here the CDR3 DNA reads TGTGCCACCAGCCTGGGACACTCGAACACTGAAGCTTTCTTT. The whole variable domain, remainder taken from reference TRBV15 and TRBJ1-1, is DAMVIQNPRYQVTQFGKPVTLSCSQTLNHNVMYWYQQKSSQAPKLLFHYYDKDFNNEADTPDNFQSRRPNTSFCFLDIRSPGLGDTAMYLCATSLGHSNTEAFFGQGTRLTVV.

V and J are TRBV5-4 and TRBJ2-5, with 8 positions matching TRBD2. The better agreement between TRBJ2-7 and the DNA end casts doubt on the J call. There are 16 residues in the CDR3. The germline V gene has CDR1 SGHNT and CDR2 YYREEE (reference sequence). CDR3: CASSLGGGGLNYEQYF. The CDR3 DNA reads TGTGCCAGCAGCTTGGGGGGCGGGGGGCTAAACTACGAGCAGTACTTC.

This chain uses TRBV4-3 with TRBJ1-2, with 12 positions matching TRBD1. Per germline, CDR1 LGHNA and CDR2 YSLEER. V trimming: 5 bases; J trimming: 6 bases; junction bases outside the gene matches: 4. This CDR3 region has 14 residues. The CDR3 here is CASSRDRGRDGYTF. The CDR3 DNA reads TGCGCCAGCAGCAGGGACAGGGGGCGAGATGGCTACACCTTC.